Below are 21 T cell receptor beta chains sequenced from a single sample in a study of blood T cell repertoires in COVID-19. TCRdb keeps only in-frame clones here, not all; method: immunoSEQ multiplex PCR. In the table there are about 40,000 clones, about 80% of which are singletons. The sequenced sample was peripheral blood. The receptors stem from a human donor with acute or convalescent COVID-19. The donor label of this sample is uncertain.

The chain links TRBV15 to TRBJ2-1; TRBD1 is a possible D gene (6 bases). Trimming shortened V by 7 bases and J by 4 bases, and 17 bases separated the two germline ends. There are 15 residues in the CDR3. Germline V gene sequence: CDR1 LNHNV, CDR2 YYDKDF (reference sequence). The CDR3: CATTSTGTPYNEQFF. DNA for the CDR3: TGTGCCACCACATCAACCGGGACACCTTACAATGAGCAGTTCTTC.

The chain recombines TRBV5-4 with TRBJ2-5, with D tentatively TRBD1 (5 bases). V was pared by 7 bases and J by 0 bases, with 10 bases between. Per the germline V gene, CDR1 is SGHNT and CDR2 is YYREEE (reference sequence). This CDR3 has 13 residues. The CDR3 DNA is TGTGCCAGCTCCAGGGAAAACCAAGAGACCCAGTACTTC. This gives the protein CASSRENQETQYF.

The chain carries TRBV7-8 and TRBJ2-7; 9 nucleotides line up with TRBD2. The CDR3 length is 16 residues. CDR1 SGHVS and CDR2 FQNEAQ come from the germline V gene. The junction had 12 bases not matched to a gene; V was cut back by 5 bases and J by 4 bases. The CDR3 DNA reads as TGTGCCAGCAGCCCTCTGAGTAGCGGGAGCGGATACGAGCAGTACTTC. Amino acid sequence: CASSPLSSGSGYEQYF.

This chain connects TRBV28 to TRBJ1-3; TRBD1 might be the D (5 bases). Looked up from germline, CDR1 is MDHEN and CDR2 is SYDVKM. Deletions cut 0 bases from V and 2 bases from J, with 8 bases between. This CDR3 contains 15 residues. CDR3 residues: CASSLWTGAGNTIYF. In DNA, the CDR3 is TGTGCCAGCAGTTTATGGACGGGGGCTGGAAACACCATATATTTT.

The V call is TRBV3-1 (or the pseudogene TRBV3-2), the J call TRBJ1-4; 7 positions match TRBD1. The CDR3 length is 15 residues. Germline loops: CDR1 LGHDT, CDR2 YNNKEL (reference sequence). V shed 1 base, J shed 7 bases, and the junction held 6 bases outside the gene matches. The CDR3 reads CASSQGQAGGEKLFF. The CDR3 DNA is TGTGCCAGCAGCCAAGGGCAGGCAGGGGGTGAAAAACTGTTTTTT.

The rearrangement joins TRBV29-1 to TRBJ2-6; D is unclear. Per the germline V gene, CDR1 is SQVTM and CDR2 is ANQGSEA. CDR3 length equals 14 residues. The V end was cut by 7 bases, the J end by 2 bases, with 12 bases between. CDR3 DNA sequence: TGCAGCGCGACTGGTACTCCTGGGGCCAACGTCCTGACTTTC. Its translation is CSATGTPGANVLTF.

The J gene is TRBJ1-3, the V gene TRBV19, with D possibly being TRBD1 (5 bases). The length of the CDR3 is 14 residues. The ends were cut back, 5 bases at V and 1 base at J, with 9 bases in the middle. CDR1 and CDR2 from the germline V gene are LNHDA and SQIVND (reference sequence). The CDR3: CASSPRGSGNTIYF. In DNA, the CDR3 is TGTGCCAGTAGTCCCCGGGGGTCTGGAAACACCATATATTTT.

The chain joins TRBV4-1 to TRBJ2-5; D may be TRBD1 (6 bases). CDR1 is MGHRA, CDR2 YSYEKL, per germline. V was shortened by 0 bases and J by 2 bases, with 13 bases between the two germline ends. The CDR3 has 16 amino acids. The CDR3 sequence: CASSQDSPQGQETQYF. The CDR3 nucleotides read TGCGCCAGCAGCCAAGATAGCCCCCAGGGGCAAGAGACCCAGTACTTC.

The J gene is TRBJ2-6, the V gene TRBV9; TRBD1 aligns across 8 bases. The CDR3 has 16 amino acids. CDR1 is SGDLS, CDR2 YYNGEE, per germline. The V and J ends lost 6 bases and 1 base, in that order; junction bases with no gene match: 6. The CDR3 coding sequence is TGTGCCAGCACCCGGGACAGGACTTCTGGGGCCAACGTCCTGACTTTC. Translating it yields CASTRDRTSGANVLTF.

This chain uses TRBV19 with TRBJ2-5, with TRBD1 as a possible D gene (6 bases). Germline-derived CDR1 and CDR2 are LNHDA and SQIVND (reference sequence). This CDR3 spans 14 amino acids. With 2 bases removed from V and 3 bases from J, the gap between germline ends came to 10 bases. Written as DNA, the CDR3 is TGTGCCAGTAGTATAAGCTCAGGGGAAGAGACCCAGTACTTC. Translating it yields CASSISSGEETQYF. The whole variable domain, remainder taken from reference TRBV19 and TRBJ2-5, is DGGITQSPKYLFRKEGQNVTLSCEQNLNHDAMYWYRQDPGQGLRLIYYSQIVNDFQKGDIAEGYSVSREKKESFPLTVTSAQKNPTAFYLCASSISSGEETQYFGPGTRLLVL.

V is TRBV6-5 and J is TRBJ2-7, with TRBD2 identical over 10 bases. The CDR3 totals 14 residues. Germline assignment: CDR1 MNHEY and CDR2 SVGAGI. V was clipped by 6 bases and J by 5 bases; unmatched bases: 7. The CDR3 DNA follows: TGTGCCAGCAGCCTAGCGGGAGCCATGAACGAGCAGTACTTC. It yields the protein CASSLAGAMNEQYF.

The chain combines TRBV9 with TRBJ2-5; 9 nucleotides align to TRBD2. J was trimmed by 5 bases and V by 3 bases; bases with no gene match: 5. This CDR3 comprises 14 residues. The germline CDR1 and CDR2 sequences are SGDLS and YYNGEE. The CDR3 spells CASSGSGGWETQYF. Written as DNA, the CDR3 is TGTGCCAGCAGCGGTAGCGGGGGATGGGAGACCCAGTACTTC. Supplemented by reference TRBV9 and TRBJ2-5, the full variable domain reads DSGVTQTPKHLITATGQRVTLRCSPRSGDLSVYWYQQSLDQGLQFLIQYYNGEERAKGNILERFSAQQFPDLHSELNLSSLELGDSALYFCASSGSGGWETQYFGPGTRLLVL.

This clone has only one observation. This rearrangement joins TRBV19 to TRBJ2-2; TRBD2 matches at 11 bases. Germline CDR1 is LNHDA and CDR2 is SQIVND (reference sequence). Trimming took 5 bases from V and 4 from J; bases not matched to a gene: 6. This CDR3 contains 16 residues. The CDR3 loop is CASSLSGRAGTGELFF. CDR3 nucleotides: TGTGCCAGTAGTCTTAGCGGGAGGGCCGGCACCGGGGAGCTGTTTTTT. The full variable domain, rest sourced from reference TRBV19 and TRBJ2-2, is DGGITQSPKYLFRKEGQNVTLSCEQNLNHDAMYWYRQDPGQGLRLIYYSQIVNDFQKGDIAEGYSVSREKKESFPLTVTSAQKNPTAFYLCASSLSGRAGTGELFFGEGSRLTVL.

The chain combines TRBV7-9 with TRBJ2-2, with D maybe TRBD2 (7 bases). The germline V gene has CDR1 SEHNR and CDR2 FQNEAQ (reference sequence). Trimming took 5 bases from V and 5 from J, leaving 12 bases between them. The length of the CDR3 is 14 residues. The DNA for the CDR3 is TGTGCCAGCAGCCCGAGGGGGGGGACCGGGGAGCTGTTTTTT. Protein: CASSPRGGTGELFF. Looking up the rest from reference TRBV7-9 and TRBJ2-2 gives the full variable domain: DTGVSQNPRHKITKRGQNVTFRCDPISEHNRLYWYRQTLGQGPEFLTYFQNEAQLEKSRLLSDRFSAERPKGSFSTLEIQRTEQGDSAMYLCASSPRGGTGELFFGEGSRLTVL.

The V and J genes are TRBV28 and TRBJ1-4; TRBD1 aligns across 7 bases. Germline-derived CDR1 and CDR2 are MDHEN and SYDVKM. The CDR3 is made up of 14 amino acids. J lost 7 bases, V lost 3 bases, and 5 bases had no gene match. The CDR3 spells CASSLTGKGEKLFF. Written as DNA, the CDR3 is TGTGCCAGCAGTTTGACAGGGAAGGGTGAAAAACTGTTTTTT.

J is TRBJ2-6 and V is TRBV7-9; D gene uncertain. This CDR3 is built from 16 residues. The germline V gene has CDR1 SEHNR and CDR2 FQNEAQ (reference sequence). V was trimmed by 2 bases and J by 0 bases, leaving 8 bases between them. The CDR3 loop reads CASSLFVSSGANVLTF. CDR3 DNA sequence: TGTGCCAGCAGCTTATTCGTTAGCTCTGGGGCCAACGTCCTGACTTTC.

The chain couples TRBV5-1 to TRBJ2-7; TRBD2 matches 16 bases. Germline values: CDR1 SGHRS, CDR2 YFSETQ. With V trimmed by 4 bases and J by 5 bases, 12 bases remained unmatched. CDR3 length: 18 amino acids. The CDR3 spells CASSTGLAGGPGVDEQYF. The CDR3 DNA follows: TGCGCCAGCAGCACGGGACTAGCGGGAGGGCCGGGCGTCGACGAGCAGTACTTC.

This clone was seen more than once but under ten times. The DNA for the CDR3 is TGTGCCAGCACCCCTCCGGGGGGAAGCTTCTATGGCTACACCTTC. This translates into CASTPPGGSFYGYTF. The chain links TRBV2 to TRBJ1-2, with TRBD1 as a possible D gene (5 bases). V shed 7 bases and J shed 4 bases, with 19 bases lying between them. There are 15 residues in the CDR3. Germline lookup yields CDR1 SNHLY and CDR2 FYNNEI.

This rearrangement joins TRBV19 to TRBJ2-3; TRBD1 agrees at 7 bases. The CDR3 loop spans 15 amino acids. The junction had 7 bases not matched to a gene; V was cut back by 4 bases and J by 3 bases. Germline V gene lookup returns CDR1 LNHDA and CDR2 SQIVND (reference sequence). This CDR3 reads CASSKQGLVTDTQYF. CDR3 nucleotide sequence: TGTGCCAGTAGTAAACAGGGGTTAGTAACAGATACGCAGTATTTT.

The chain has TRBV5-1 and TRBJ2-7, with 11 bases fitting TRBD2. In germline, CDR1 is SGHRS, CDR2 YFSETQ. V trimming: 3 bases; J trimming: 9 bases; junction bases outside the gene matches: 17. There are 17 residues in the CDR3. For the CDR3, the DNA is TGCGCCAGCAGCTCCGACCCCTGGAATAGCGGGAGGGCCGCGCAGTACTTC. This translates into CASSSDPWNSGRAAQYF.

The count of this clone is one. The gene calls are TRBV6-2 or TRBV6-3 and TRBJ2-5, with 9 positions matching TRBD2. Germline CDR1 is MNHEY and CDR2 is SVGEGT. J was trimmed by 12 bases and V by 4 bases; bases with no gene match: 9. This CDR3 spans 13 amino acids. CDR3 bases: TGTGCCAGCAGTTCCCTCCCTAGCGGGAACAAGTACTTC. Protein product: CASSSLPSGNKYF.